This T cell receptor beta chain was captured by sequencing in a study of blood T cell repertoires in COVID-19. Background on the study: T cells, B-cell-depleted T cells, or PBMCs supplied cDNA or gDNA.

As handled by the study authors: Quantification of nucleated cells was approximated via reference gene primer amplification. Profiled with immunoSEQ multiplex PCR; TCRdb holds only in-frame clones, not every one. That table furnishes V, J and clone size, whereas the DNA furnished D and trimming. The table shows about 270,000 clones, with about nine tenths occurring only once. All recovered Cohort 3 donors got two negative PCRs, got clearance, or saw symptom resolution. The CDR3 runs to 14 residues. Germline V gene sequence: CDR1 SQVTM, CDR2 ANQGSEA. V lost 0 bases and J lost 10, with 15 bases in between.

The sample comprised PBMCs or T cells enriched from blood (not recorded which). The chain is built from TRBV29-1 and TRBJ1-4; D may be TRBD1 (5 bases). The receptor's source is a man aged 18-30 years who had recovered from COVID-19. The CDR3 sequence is CSVEDKWGSGKLFF. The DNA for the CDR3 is TGCAGCGTTGAAGATAAGTGGGGCAGTGGAAAACTGTTTTTT. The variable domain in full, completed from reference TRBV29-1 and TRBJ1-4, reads SAVISQKPSRDICQRGTSLTIQCQVDSQVTMMFWYRQQPGQSLTLIATANQGSEATYESGFVIDKFPISRPNLTFSTLTVSNMSPEDSSIYLCSVEDKWGSGKLFFGSGTQLSVL.